A single sample is the source of the 17 T cell receptor beta chains below, sequenced in a study of CD8+CD57+ T cells in acquired aplastic anemia (dated by TCRdb to the late 2010s). TCRdb names Illumina HiSeq 2000 as the instrument used. Genomic DNA served as template for TCR beta VDJ combination and CDR3 sequence profiling. TCRdb reran the public reads through fastp at Q25 and MiXCR, keeping productive beta chains. Rows merge per CDR3 protein into single entries with the most common DNA and genes. The sample records about 210,000 distinct CDR3 sequences, about 59% of which are singletons. The top ten clones comprise 29% of the sample. Sequencing input: sorted CD4+, CD8+, or CD8+CD57+ T cells (not recorded which) from PBMCs. The receptors originated from a human donor in good health.

The J gene is TRBJ2-7, the V gene TRBV29-1; 8 bases agree with TRBD2. V lost 4 bases to trimming and J lost 1 base; unmatched junction nucleotides: 12. Germline-derived CDR1 and CDR2 are SQVTM and ANQGSEA. This CDR3 comprises 16 residues. CDR3 sequence: CSVGERESLGSYEQYF. CDR3 DNA: TGCAGCGTTGGGGAGCGGGAGAGTCTGGGATCCTACGAGCAGTACTTC.

This clonotype was picked up one time. The J gene is TRBJ2-2, the V gene TRBV9, with D perhaps TRBD1 or TRBD2 (7 bases each). This CDR3 is 14 amino acids long. The ends were cut back, 3 bases at V and 8 bases at J, with 14 bases in the middle. Germline lookup yields CDR1 SGDLS and CDR2 YYNGEE. DNA of the CDR3: TGTGCCAGCAGCGAGGGAGGGGGCGATGGGGAGCTGTTTTTT. Translating it yields CASSEGGGDGELFF.

This clonotype was counted a single time. V is TRBV9 and J is TRBJ2-2, with D possibly matching TRBD2 (5 bases). The germline V gene has CDR1 SGDLS and CDR2 YYNGEE. CDR3 length: 14 amino acids. V was pared by 2 bases and J by 5 bases, with 10 bases between. The CDR3 loop is CASSVSGGTGELFF. The CDR3 DNA sequence: TGTGCCAGCAGCGTTTCAGGCGGGACCGGGGAGCTGTTTTTT.

J is TRBJ1-4 and V is TRBV2, with D possibly TRBD1 on 6 matching bases. This CDR3 spans 14 amino acids. Trimming removed 3 bases at V and 7 bases at J, with 12 bases between. Germline V gene lookup returns CDR1 SNHLY and CDR2 FYNNEI. CDR3 in amino acids: CASSEGALTEKLFF. CDR3 nucleotides: TGTGCCAGCAGTGAGGGGGCGCTTACTGAAAAACTGTTTTTT.

The chain is built from TRBV12-3 or TRBV12-4 and TRBJ1-1, with a possible D match to TRBD1 (5 bases). The CDR3 length is 12 residues. V was clipped by 3 bases and J by 8 bases, with 10 bases between them. Written as DNA, the CDR3 is TGTGCCAGCAGTTTGGGGCAGACCGAAGCTTTCTTT. Protein sequence: CASSLGQTEAFF.

This clonotype was detected only a few times. The V and J genes are TRBV11-2 and TRBJ2-7, with D possibly being TRBD2 (5 bases). This CDR3 is 15 amino acids long. V was trimmed by 5 bases and J by 0 bases, leaving 14 bases between them. Germline values: CDR1 SGHAT, CDR2 FQNNGV. CDR3 amino acids: CASSPRTGFSYEQYF. The CDR3, as DNA: TGTGCCAGCAGCCCTCGGACGGGATTCTCCTACGAGCAGTACTTC. The full variable domain, completed using reference TRBV11-2 and TRBJ2-7, is EAGVAQSPRYKIIEKRQSVAFWCNPISGHATLYWYQQILGQGPKLLIQFQNNGVVDDSQLPKDRFSAERLKGVDSTLKIQPAKLEDSAVYLCASSPRTGFSYEQYFGPGTRLTVT.

The CDR3: CASSPTHKVRGAEAFF. In DNA form, the CDR3 reads TGTGCCAGCAGCCCCACCCACAAGGTCAGGGGGGCTGAAGCTTTCTTT. The chain joins TRBV5-8 to TRBJ1-1; 7 positions agree with TRBD1. The CDR3 has 16 residues. Germline V lookup: CDR1 SGHTS, CDR2 YDEGEE. V shed 4 bases and J 6 bases; nucleotides not matched to a gene: 15.

At least ten counts were recorded for this clonotype. The rearrangement links TRBV29-1 to TRBJ1-1, with D perhaps matching TRBD1 (6 bases). The CDR3 totals 14 residues. V lost 3 bases, J lost 3 bases, and 14 bases lay in between. Per the germline V gene, CDR1 is SQVTM and CDR2 is ANQGSEA. The CDR3 sequence is CSVDPQGKDTEAFF. CDR3 nucleotide sequence: TGCAGCGTTGATCCCCAGGGGAAGGACACTGAAGCTTTCTTT.

The V gene is TRBV10-2, the J gene TRBJ2-1; D is uncertain. Trimming stripped 2 bases from V and 5 bases from J, with 10 bases between. Germline CDR1 and CDR2: WSHSY and SAAADI. The CDR3 is made up of 14 amino acids. CDR3: CASSERRKNNEQFF. Written as DNA, the CDR3 is TGCGCCAGCAGTGAGCGTAGGAAGAACAATGAGCAGTTCTTC.

This chain joins TRBV9 and TRBJ2-5; a possible D gene is TRBD2 (5 bases). The germline V gene encodes CDR1 SGDLS and CDR2 YYNGEE. The CDR3 has 14 residues. The V gene lost 0 bases and the J gene lost 4 bases, with 10 bases spanning the gap. CDR3 sequence (DNA): TGTGCCAGCAGCGTAGGAGGGCAAGTAGAGACCCAGTACTTC. Translated: CASSVGGQVETQYF.

V usage is TRBV29-1 and J usage is TRBJ2-7; TRBD1 aligns across 9 bases. The CDR3 has 13 amino acids. J lost 2 bases, V lost 7 bases, and 6 bases had no gene match. Germline lookup yields CDR1 SQVTM and CDR2 ANQGSEA. CDR3 sequence reads: CSAHRDRAYEQYF. CDR3 coding DNA: TGCAGCGCTCACCGGGACAGGGCCTACGAGCAGTACTTC.

The chain has TRBV19 and TRBJ2-7, with TRBD2 as a possible D gene (6 bases). The CDR3 has 14 amino acids. V dropped 5 bases and J dropped 2 bases, with 13 bases sitting between them. Germline V gives CDR1 LNHDA, CDR2 SQIVND (reference sequence). CDR3 DNA: TGTGCCAGTAGTTCTGGCGGGATTCCCTACGAGCAGTACTTC. Amino acids: CASSSGGIPYEQYF.

The chain uses TRBV7-3 and TRBJ2-7; 10 nucleotides match TRBD2. V was pared by 11 bases and J by 1 base, with 14 bases of the junction left unmatched. Germline values: CDR1 SGHTA, CDR2 FQGTGA. There are 16 residues in the CDR3. This chain's CDR3 is CAWSVPSSGGSYEQYF. CDR3 nucleotides: TGTGCCTGGAGTGTACCGTCTAGCGGGGGATCCTACGAGCAGTACTTC.

V is TRBV5-1 and J is TRBJ2-3, with TRBD2 matching over 13 bases. The CDR3 is 17 residues long. The trim removed 2 bases at V and 4 bases at J, leaving 7 bases unmatched. Per the germline V gene, CDR1 is SGHRS and CDR2 is YFSETQ. CDR3 DNA: TGCGCCAGCAGCTTAGGACTAGCGGGGGCCATAGCAGATACGCAGTATTTT. Protein: CASSLGLAGAIADTQYF.

This clonotype occurred many times. The chain joins TRBV29-1 to TRBJ2-2; possibly TRBD1 for D (5 bases). The V end lost 6 bases, the J end lost 6 bases, and 11 bases lay between the germline ends. CDR3 length: 12 amino acids. Germline V gene data show CDR1 as SQVTM and CDR2 as ANQGSEA. CDR3 region: CSVDSPSGELFF. In nucleotides, the CDR3 is TGCAGCGTCGACAGCCCCTCCGGGGAGCTGTTTTTT.

This chain uses TRBV4-3 with TRBJ2-7; weak D call: TRBD2 (6 bases). In germline, CDR1 is LGHNA, CDR2 YSLEER. The V gene lost 1 base and the J gene lost 3 bases, with 10 bases spanning the gap. CDR3 length equals 14 residues. The CDR3 protein is CASSQVAGGYEQYF. CDR3 DNA sequence: TGCGCCAGCAGCCAAGTAGCCGGGGGCTACGAGCAGTACTTC.

V and J are TRBV20-1 and TRBJ2-1; possibly TRBD2 for D (5 bases). Germline V gene lookup returns CDR1 DFQATT and CDR2 SNEGSKA (reference sequence). The CDR3 loop spans 13 amino acids. V lost 6 bases, J lost 6 bases, and 15 bases lay in between. The CDR3 DNA reads as TGCAGTGCCGCCTTCGAGGGTGGCAATGAGCAGTTCTTC. Translating it yields CSAAFEGGNEQFF.